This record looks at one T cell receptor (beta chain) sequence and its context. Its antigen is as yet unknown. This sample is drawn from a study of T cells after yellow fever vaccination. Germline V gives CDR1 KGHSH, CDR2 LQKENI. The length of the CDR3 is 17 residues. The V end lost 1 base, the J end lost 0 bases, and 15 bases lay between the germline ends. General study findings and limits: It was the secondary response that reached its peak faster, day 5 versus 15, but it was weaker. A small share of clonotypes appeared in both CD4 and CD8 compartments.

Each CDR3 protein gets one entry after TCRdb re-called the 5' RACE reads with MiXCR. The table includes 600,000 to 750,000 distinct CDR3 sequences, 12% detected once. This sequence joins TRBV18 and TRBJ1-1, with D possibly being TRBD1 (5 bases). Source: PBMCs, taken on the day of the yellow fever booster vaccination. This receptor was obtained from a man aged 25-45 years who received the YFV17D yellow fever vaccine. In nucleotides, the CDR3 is TGTGCCAGCTCACCACAACGCCAGACAGCCATGAACACTGAAGCTTTCTTT. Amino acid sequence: CASSPQRQTAMNTEAFF.